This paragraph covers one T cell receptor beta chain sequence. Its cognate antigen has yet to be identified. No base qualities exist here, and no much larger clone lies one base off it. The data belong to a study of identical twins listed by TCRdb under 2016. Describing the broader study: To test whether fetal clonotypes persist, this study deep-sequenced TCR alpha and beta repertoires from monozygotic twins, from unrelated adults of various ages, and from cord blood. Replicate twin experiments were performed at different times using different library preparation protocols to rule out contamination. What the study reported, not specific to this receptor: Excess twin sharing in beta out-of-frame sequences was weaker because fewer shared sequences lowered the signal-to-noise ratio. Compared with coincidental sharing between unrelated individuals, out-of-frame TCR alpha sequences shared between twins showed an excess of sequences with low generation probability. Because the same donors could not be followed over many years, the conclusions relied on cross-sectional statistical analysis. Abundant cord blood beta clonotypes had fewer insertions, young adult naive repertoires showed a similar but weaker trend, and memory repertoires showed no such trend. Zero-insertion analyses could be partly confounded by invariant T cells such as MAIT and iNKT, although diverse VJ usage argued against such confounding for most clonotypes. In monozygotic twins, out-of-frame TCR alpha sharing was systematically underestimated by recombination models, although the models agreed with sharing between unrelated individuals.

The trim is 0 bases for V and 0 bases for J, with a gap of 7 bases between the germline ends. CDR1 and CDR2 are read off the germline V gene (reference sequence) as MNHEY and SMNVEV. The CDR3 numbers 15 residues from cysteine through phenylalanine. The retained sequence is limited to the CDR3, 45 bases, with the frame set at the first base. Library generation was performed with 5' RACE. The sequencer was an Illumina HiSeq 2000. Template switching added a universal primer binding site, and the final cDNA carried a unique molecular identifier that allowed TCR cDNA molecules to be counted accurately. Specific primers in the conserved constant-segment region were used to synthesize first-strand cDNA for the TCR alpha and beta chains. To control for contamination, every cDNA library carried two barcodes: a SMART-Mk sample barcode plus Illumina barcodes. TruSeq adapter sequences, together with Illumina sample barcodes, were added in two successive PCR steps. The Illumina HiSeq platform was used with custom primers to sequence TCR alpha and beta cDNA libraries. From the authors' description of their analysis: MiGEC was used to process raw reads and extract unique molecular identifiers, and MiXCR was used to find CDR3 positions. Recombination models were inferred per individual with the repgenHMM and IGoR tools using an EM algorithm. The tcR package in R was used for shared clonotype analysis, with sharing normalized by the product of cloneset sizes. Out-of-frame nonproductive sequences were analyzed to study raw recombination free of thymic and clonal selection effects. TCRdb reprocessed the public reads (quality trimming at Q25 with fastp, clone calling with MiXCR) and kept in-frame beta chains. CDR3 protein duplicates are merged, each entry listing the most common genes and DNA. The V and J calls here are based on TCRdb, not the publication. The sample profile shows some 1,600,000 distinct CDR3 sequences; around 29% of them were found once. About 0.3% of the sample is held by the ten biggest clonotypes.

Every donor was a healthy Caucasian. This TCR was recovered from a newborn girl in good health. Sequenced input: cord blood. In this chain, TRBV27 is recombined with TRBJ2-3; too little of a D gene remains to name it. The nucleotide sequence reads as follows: TGTGCCAGCAGTTTATCGCCAGGTAGCACAGATACGCAGTATTTT. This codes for CASSLSPGSTDTQYF.